This T cell receptor beta chain derives from a study of identical twins. Study-level findings and limits: Out-of-frame alpha sequences shared by twins showed excess low generation probability.

A universal primer site was created by template switching, with the cDNA bearing unique molecular identifiers. Each CDR3 protein gets one entry after TCRdb re-called the 5' RACE reads with MiXCR. The table lists about 890,000 distinct CDR3 sequences, around 12% of them singletons. V was trimmed by 4 bases and J by 2 bases, leaving 17 bases between them. The CDR3 spans 15 residues. Looked up from germline, CDR1 is SQVTM and CDR2 is ANQGSEA. This clonotype was detected a few times. The antigen remains undetermined. These data were also filed under a second study, of yellow fever vaccine responses in identical twins.

The rearrangement joins TRBV29-1 to TRBJ2-5; D uncertain. The clonotype was recovered from a woman aged 18-29 years in good health. Specimen: PBMCs. The DNA of the CDR3 is TGCAGCGTTGTCCGTCGGACCCCTAAGCAAGAGACCCAGTACTTC. It is translated as CSVVRRTPKQETQYF.